This T cell receptor beta chain was captured in a study of shared clonotypes between healthy human individuals. Study-level findings and limits: Incompleteness in sorted-subset sequencing, despite large depth, was shown by rarefaction.

On this clone itself: Its antigen is currently unknown.

The run depth of the assay was deep. Here immunoSEQ multiplex PCR was the method, and the copy in TCRdb shows in-frame clones only, minus some. The sample includes approximately 2.4 million clones, around 95% of them seen just once. The donors, healthy adults who were HIV-negative, had experienced no recent acute infections or vaccinations. This clonotype was sampled from a man aged 18 to 30 in good health. Sequenced input: naive CD4+ T cells sorted from blood. The subset: CD45RA+ positively selected.

DNA of the CDR3: TGTGCCAGCAGCGTAGGGGGCCTAGCGGGAGCCGTCGAGCAGTACTTC. Protein sequence: CASSVGGLAGAVEQYF. The chain recombines TRBV9 with TRBJ2-7; 10 positions agree with TRBD2. V dropped 0 bases and J dropped 6; count of bases not matched to a gene: 9. The CDR3 is 16 residues long. Germline V gene lookup returns CDR1 SGDLS and CDR2 YYNGEE.